Following are 23 T cell receptor beta chains from one sample sequenced in a study of cytomegalovirus exposure and HLA in healthy donors. This PCR relied on a set of 60 Vbeta primers and 13 Jbeta primers. Only in-frame clones appear in the TCRdb table, and some are missing; sequencing was by immunoSEQ multiplex PCR. The sample holds more than 100,000 clones; 65% to 85% are singletons and the top ten take about 1.5%. The specimen sequenced was PBMCs. Receptors originate from a young woman in good health and CMV-seronegative.

The chain links TRBV2 to TRBJ1-2; D call uncertain. Between the trimmed V and J ends, which lost 2 bases and 7 bases, there was a span of 8 bases. Germline CDR1 reads SNHLY; CDR2 reads FYNNEI. The CDR3 spans 12 residues. The CDR3 loop reads CASSERRLGYTF. The CDR3 DNA follows: TGTGCCAGCAGTGAAAGACGACTTGGCTACACCTTC. Combining the CDR3 with reference TRBV2 and TRBJ1-2 gives the whole variable domain EPEVTQTPSHQVTQMGQEVILRCVPISNHLYFYWYRQILGQKVEFLVSFYNNEISEKSEIFDDQFSVERPDGSNFTLKIRSTKLEDSAMYFCASSERRLGYTFGSGTRLTVV.

This clone appeared a few times. The genes are TRBV5-8 and TRBJ2-5, with 8 bases that match TRBD1. Germline V CDR1 and CDR2: SGHTS, YDEGEE. The V gene end was trimmed by 4 bases and the J gene end by 5 bases; junction bases not matched to a gene: 13. There are 16 residues in the CDR3. The CDR3 nucleotides read TGTGCCAGCAGCCCCCGGACAGGGCTTATGGGGGAGACCCAGTACTTC. Translating gives CASSPRTGLMGETQYF.

This rearrangement joins TRBV19 to TRBJ2-2; the match to TRBD1 covers 7 bases. V trimming: 8 bases; J trimming: 1 base; junction bases outside the gene matches: 4. This CDR3 comprises 14 residues. Per the germline V gene, CDR1 is LNHDA and CDR2 is SQIVND (reference sequence). CDR3: CASRGGRNTGELFF. The CDR3 DNA sequence: TGTGCCAGTCGAGGGGGCCGGAACACCGGGGAGCTGTTTTTT.

The gene calls are TRBV4-2 and TRBJ2-6, with TRBD2 matching over 7 bases. V gave up 0 bases and J gave up 0 bases; unmatched junction bases: 8. The CDR3 has 19 amino acids. Germline V gene data show CDR1 as LGHNA and CDR2 as YNFKEQ. This CDR3 is CASSQDRGGAISGANVLTF. Here the CDR3 DNA reads TGTGCCAGCAGCCAAGATCGGGGAGGGGCAATCTCTGGGGCCAACGTCCTGACTTTC.

This clone was observed a handful of times. V is TRBV1 and J is TRBJ2-7; the table's TRBD1 call for D was not verified on the DNA. TRBV1 represents a pseudogene. The CDR3 is 17 amino acids. The CDR3 region is CTSRLDRGRFWCYEQYF. The CDR3 region has the DNA TGCACCAGCAGATTGGACAGGGGACGGTTTTGGTGCTACGAGCAGTACTTC.

The rearrangement links TRBV13 to TRBJ2-5; 10 positions match TRBD1. Looked up from germline, CDR1 is PRHDT and CDR2 is FYEKMQ (reference sequence). With 4 bases clipped from V and 5 bases from J, the junction kept 4 bases outside the gene matches. The length of the CDR3 is 14 residues. CDR3 amino acids: CASSWGQGMETQYF. The CDR3 nucleotides read TGTGCCAGCAGCTGGGGACAGGGGATGGAGACCCAGTACTTC.

The chain joins TRBV29-1 to TRBJ2-2; possible D gene TRBD1, 5 bases. Trimming shortened V by 2 bases and J by 4 bases, and 11 bases separated the two germline ends. Germline CDR1 and CDR2: SQVTM and ANQGSEA. This CDR3 contains 14 residues. The CDR3 coding sequence is TGCAGCGTTGAAAGTTCAGGGTTCACCGGGGAGCTGTTTTTT. Translating gives CSVESSGFTGELFF.

The chain employs TRBV7-2 and TRBJ2-5; 13 nucleotides agree with TRBD2. J lost 5 bases, V lost 5 bases, and 11 bases had no gene match. The CDR3 sequence is 17 residues long. CDR1 is SGHTA and CDR2 is FQGNSA in the germline V gene. The CDR3 loop is CASSPTRTSGRGETQYF. CDR3 DNA: TGTGCCAGCAGCCCTACCCGGACTAGCGGGAGAGGCGAGACCCAGTACTTC.

V gene TRBV6-1 combines with J gene TRBJ1-3; TRBD1 agrees at 8 bases. V lost 6 bases and J lost 4; bases outside the gene matches: 8. The germline gives CDR1 MNHNS, CDR2 SASEGT. CDR3 length: 15 residues. The CDR3 sequence: CASSRDRSPGNTIYF. CDR3 nucleotide sequence: TGTGCCAGCAGCCGGGACAGGAGTCCCGGAAACACCATATATTTT.

The chain links TRBV29-1 to TRBJ2-2; 7 nucleotides match TRBD2. CDR1 and CDR2 from the germline V gene are SQVTM and ANQGSEA. This CDR3 has 14 residues. Trimming cost V 3 bases and J 6 bases; bases outside gene matches: 7. The CDR3 reads CSVDLAGDAGELFF. CDR3 DNA: TGCAGCGTTGACCTGGCGGGAGACGCCGGGGAGCTGTTTTTT.

This clone showed up many times. This rearrangement joins TRBV5-1 to TRBJ2-7; tentative D call: TRBD2 (5 bases). V shed 0 bases and J shed 2 bases, with 12 bases lying between them. CDR3 length equals 15 residues. Germline V CDR1 and CDR2: SGHRS, YFSETQ. CDR3 in amino acids: CASSLGPTNPYEQYF. CDR3 nucleotide sequence: TGCGCCAGCAGCTTGGGACCGACTAACCCCTACGAGCAGTACTTC.

The gene calls are TRBV5-5 and TRBJ1-1; the D is unclear. Germline assignment: CDR1 SGHKS and CDR2 YYEKEE (reference sequence). CDR3 length equals 11 residues. V lost 6 bases to trimming and J lost 5 bases, with 8 bases between them. The CDR3 reads CASITGTEAFF. In DNA, the CDR3 is TGTGCCAGCATAACGGGAACTGAAGCTTTCTTT.

V and J are TRBV30 and TRBJ1-3; D is perhaps TRBD1 (5 bases). This CDR3 region has 15 residues. The germline V and J ends were trimmed by 2 bases and 4 bases, with 15 bases remaining between them. Germline V gene lookup returns CDR1 GTSNPN and CDR2 SVGIG (reference sequence). CDR3 amino acids: CAWSNPGSGGNTIYF. The CDR3 nucleotides read TGTGCCTGGAGTAATCCCGGATCAGGGGGAAACACCATATATTTT.

This chain uses TRBV2 with TRBJ1-5; D not certain. Trimming removed 5 bases at V and 1 base at J, with 15 bases between. The germline CDR1 and CDR2 sequences are SNHLY and FYNNEI. This CDR3 is 16 amino acids long. CDR3 sequence (DNA): TGTGCCAGCAGTACCCCCAGCTCTAGGAGCAATCAGCCCCAGCATTTT. This codes for CASSTPSSRSNQPQHF.

V is TRBV29-1 and J is TRBJ2-3; the match to TRBD2 covers 10 bases. The V gene end was trimmed by 6 bases and the J gene end by 3 bases; junction bases not matched to a gene: 3. Germline CDR1 reads SQVTM; CDR2 reads ANQGSEA. This CDR3 is built from 13 residues. CDR3 sequence (DNA): TGCAGCGTGTTAGCGGGAGGAACAGATACGCAGTATTTT. It translates to CSVLAGGTDTQYF.

This sequence joins TRBV13 and TRBJ2-7; TRBD2 might be the D (5 bases). This CDR3 comprises 14 residues. Trimming removed 3 bases from V and 0 bases from J, with 9 bases in between. Germline CDR1 PRHDT, CDR2 FYEKMQ (reference sequence). CDR3 in amino acids: CASSLGASSYEQYF. CDR3 nucleotides: TGTGCCAGCAGCTTGGGAGCGAGCTCCTACGAGCAGTACTTC.

The chain carries TRBV7-2 and TRBJ1-1; 7 bases align to TRBD1. V shed 1 base, J shed 9 bases, and the junction held 5 bases outside the gene matches. The CDR3 covers 13 residues. Germline values: CDR1 SGHTA, CDR2 FQGNSA. CDR3 residues: CASSLGTGGKAFF. CDR3 DNA: TGTGCCAGCAGCTTAGGGACAGGAGGTAAAGCTTTCTTT. The full variable domain, completed using reference TRBV7-2 and TRBJ1-1, is GAGVSQSPSNKVTEKGKDVELRCDPISGHTALYWYRQSLGQGLEFLIYFQGNSAPDKSGLPSDRFSAERTGGSVSTLTIQRTQQEDSAVYLCASSLGTGGKAFFGQGTRLTVV.

The rearrangement links TRBV4-1 to TRBJ1-5, with D possibly matching TRBD1 (5 bases). Trimming removed 1 base at V and 4 bases at J, with 14 bases between. CDR3 length equals 16 residues. In germline, CDR1 is MGHRA, CDR2 YSYEKL. CDR3 in amino acids: CASSQVEGAENQPQHF. Here the CDR3 DNA reads TGCGCCAGCAGCCAAGTGGAAGGGGCGGAGAATCAGCCCCAGCATTTT.

The chain recombines TRBV5-1 with TRBJ1-2; the match to TRBD1 covers 10 bases. The J segment lost 5 bases and the V segment lost 3 bases, leaving 7 bases of the junction unmatched. Germline V CDR1 and CDR2: SGHRS, YFSETQ. The CDR3 has 15 residues. The CDR3 loop reads CASSSGQGGRYGYTF. The DNA for the CDR3 is TGCGCCAGCAGCTCTGGACAGGGGGGAAGATATGGCTACACCTTC. Variable domain in full (rest from reference TRBV5-1 and TRBJ1-2): KAGVTQTPRYLIKTRGQQVTLSCSPISGHRSVSWYQQTPGQGLQFLFEYFSETQRNKGNFPGRFSGRQFSNSRSEMNVSTLELGDSALYLCASSSGQGGRYGYTFGSGTRLTVV.

V usage is TRBV7-8 and J usage is TRBJ2-7; 7 positions match TRBD2. Losses at the gene ends were 6 bases for V and 5 bases for J; bases not matched to a gene: 13. CDR3 length equals 15 residues. Germline V gene lookup returns CDR1 SGHVS and CDR2 FQNEAQ. CDR3: CASRDTGRSSDEQYF. For the CDR3, the DNA is TGTGCCAGCAGGGACACCGGGAGGTCAAGCGACGAGCAGTACTTC.

The chain links TRBV2 to TRBJ2-3, with 14 bases identical to TRBD2. The CDR3 sequence is 16 residues long. Germline CDR1 reads SNHLY; CDR2 reads FYNNEI. V dropped 4 bases and J dropped 3; count of bases not matched to a gene: 3. The CDR3 is CASSGGTSGRTDTQYF. For the CDR3, the DNA is TGTGCCAGCAGTGGGGGGACTAGCGGGAGAACAGATACGCAGTATTTT.

This rearrangement joins TRBV30 to TRBJ2-7; 9 bases agree with TRBD2. The germline CDR1 and CDR2 sequences are GTSNPN and SVGIG (reference sequence). This CDR3 has 17 amino acids. The V segment lost 2 bases and the J segment 4 bases; nucleotides outside the gene matches: 15. The CDR3 DNA reads TGTGCCTGGAGTAGAGCGGGAGGCCCGGAATTCACGTACGAGCAGTACTTC. As protein: CAWSRAGGPEFTYEQYF.

The V gene is TRBV30, the J gene TRBJ1-4, with 7 positions matching TRBD1. The CDR3 is 15 residues long. The trim removed 3 bases at V and 4 bases at J, leaving 8 bases unmatched. The germline V gene has CDR1 GTSNPN and CDR2 SVGIG (reference sequence). The CDR3 coding sequence is TGTGCCTGGAGCCCACTTGGGACAGTTAATGAAAAACTGTTTTTT. Protein product: CAWSPLGTVNEKLFF. The whole variable domain, filled in from reference TRBV30 and TRBJ1-4, reads SQTIHQWPATLVQPVGSPLSLECTVEGTSNPNLYWYRQAAGRGLQLLFYSVGIGQISSEVPQNLSASRPQDRQFILSSKKLLLSDSGFYLCAWSPLGTVNEKLFFGSGTQLSVL.